This record covers a single T cell receptor (beta chain). Its antigen is unknown. Per-base qualities were not stored, and no clone one base away is much larger. Libraries came from the immunoSEQ multiplex PCR assay. TCRdb retrieved this table from immuneACCESS and kept in-frame rearrangements only. Not all clones are present; in checked studies, unresolved V genes account for under half, and no reason is known for the remainder. Across this sample there are about 57,000 clones, with roughly 93% seen only once. Less than 4.5% of the sample is held by the ten biggest clonotypes. Reading the germline V gene gives CDR1 KGHSH and CDR2 LQKENI. Including the terminal cysteine and phenylalanine, the CDR3 comprises 15 residues. Here the CDR3 DNA is all that survives: 45 bases in frame from base 1. Trimming takes 4 bases from V and 0 bases from J, and the germline ends sit 12 bases apart. This entry is derived from a study of technical replicates of blood from a handful of donors listed by TCRdb under 2017.

The sequence joins TRBV18 to TRBJ1-1; TRBD1 might be the D gene, on 6 matching bases. The clonotype was recovered from a human donor in good health. Some clones in this sample may be carry-over from other donors' samples. The sequencing sample was made of PBMCs. This receptor carries the CDR3 CASSLQGGMNTEAFF. Here is the DNA: TGTGCCAGCTCACTACAGGGAGGGATGAACACTGAAGCTTTCTTT.